This is a list of T cell receptor beta chains from one sample in a study of T cells expressing NK-cell markers. After re-calling the 5' RACE reads, TCRdb lists one entry per CDR3 protein, DNA absent. Here the sample table reports more than 250,000 distinct CDR3 sequences. The specimen sequenced was blood T cells: a sorted CD56 or NKG2C T cell subset, CD4+ or CD8+ T cells, or bulk PBMC T cells (not recorded which). These receptors all come from a man aged 18 to 30 in good health. Both conserved end residues are part of each CDR3.

J,V,CDR3
TRBJ2-5,TRBV15,CATSTTGTGVETQYF
TRBJ1-4,TRBV18,CASSPRDTSTNEKLFF
TRBJ2-1,TRBV7-9,CASSLSGGTFHNEQFF
TRBJ2-7,TRBV4-3,CASSQDGGNEQYF
TRBJ1-2,TRBV3-1,CASSQESLGRNYGYTF
TRBJ2-7,TRBV6-2/TRBV6-3,CASSRPGLGEYEQYF
TRBJ2-1,TRBV12-3/TRBV12-4,CASSPKNLGAVNNEQFF
TRBJ2-2,TRBV12-3/TRBV12-4,CASSTGLAGMVAGELFF
TRBJ1-5,TRBV19,CASETRDRGTNQPQHF
TRBJ2-5,TRBV6-1,CASSQDAGTVRETQYF
TRBJ2-6,TRBV24-1,CATSDPSPSGGISGANVLTF
TRBJ2-1,TRBV11-3,CASSQQTGRDNEQFF
TRBJ2-7,TRBV12-3/TRBV12-4,CASRTRISEQYF
TRBJ1-4,TRBV18,CASSPPGGREKLFF
TRBJ2-7,TRBV6-5,CASSCLGERCEQYF
TRBJ2-3,TRBV29-1,CSVEAKTSFWTDTQYF
TRBJ2-5,TRBV15,CATSRDSQGVRFQETQYF
TRBJ1-2,TRBV5-1,CASSLEVTNYGYTF
TRBJ1-5,TRBV12-3/TRBV12-4,CASRVDRGSGQPQHF
TRBJ2-7,TRBV6-4,CASKTERRSEQYF
TRBJ2-5,TRBV7-8,CASSLGLAVETQYF
TRBJ2-6,TRBV12-3/TRBV12-4,CASSLSGANVLTF
TRBJ2-1,TRBV29-1,CSVDKGLYNEQFF
TRBJ1-5,TRBV12-5,CASGLADRGNQPQHF
TRBJ1-4,TRBV4-2,CASSQTGARDEKLFF
TRBJ2-1,TRBV25-1,CASSESGTSVNEQFF